This TCR beta chain was sequenced during a study of blood T cell repertoires in COVID-19. Germline assignment: CDR1 MNHEY and CDR2 SVGEGT. Trimming shortened V by 4 bases and J by 4 bases, and 11 bases separated the two germline ends. This CDR3 is built from 14 residues. Authors' analysis steps: Scientists estimated how many nucleated cells there were by amplifying reference gene primers. The data were produced by immunoSEQ multiplex PCR, yet TCRdb's version contains in-frame clones alone and is incomplete. The DNA was the basis for D and trimming; V, J and clone size are from that table. The sample contains about 140,000 clones, 87% of which appear only once.

The chain employs TRBV6-2 or TRBV6-3 and TRBJ2-1; perhaps TRBD2 as D (6 bases). Sequencing was done on a sample of peripheral blood. The TCR originated in a woman aged 40 to 55 with acute or convalescent COVID-19. CDR3 region: CASSFSSVYNEQFF. Written as DNA, the CDR3 is TGTGCCAGCAGTTTCTCTAGCGTTTACAATGAGCAGTTCTTC.